This T cell receptor (beta chain) was captured by sequencing in a study of T cell responses to AZD1222 COVID-19 vaccine. Assay: immunoSEQ multiplex PCR; the TCRdb copy retains only in-frame clones and omits some. The data hold about 180,000 clones, with 88% observed a single time. The length of the CDR3 is 16 residues. V was clipped by 5 bases and J by 5 bases; unmatched bases: 10. The germline V gene encodes CDR1 SGHRS and CDR2 YFSETQ. The chain uses TRBV5-1 and TRBJ2-2, with 9 bases matching TRBD2. This specimen was peripheral blood, taken on day 0 of AZD1222 vaccination. This sequence was found in an adult in good health. CDR3 sequence reads: CASSVTSGLLTGELFF. In DNA form, the CDR3 reads TGCGCCAGCAGTGTGACTAGCGGCCTCCTTACCGGGGAGCTGTTTTTT.